This T cell receptor beta chain was observed in a study of blood T cells in healthy people across ages. Comments on this clonotype: Antigen unknown.

PCR was performed a second time for roughly 7 to 11 cycles using a sample-barcoded 5' primer and a J-beta primer mix. TCRdb re-analysed the 5' RACE reads in MiXCR, keeping a single row per CDR3 protein. The table records around 900,000 distinct CDR3 sequences, just over 50% of them present only once. Each donor's blood draw was ten milliliters of peripheral blood. Per sample, extraction of total RNA gave at least 6 micrograms in every case. V lost 8 bases to trimming and J lost 5 bases, with 19 bases between them. Per the germline V gene, CDR1 is KGHSH and CDR2 is LQKENI. This CDR3 has 14 residues. Whole-study findings and limits: Versus aged donors, long-lived donors had higher diversity and more naive CD4+ cells. Possibly confounding the expanded clonotype changes was the fact that donor CMV status was unknown.

The clonotype originates from a woman aged 60-75 years in good health. The sequenced material came from blood. The V gene is TRBV18, the J gene TRBJ2-7; the D gene is possibly TRBD1 (6 bases). CDR3 coding DNA: TGTGCCAGCGCCGGACAAGGGGGAAGGGACGAGCAGTACTTC. Its protein is CASAGQGGRDEQYF.